The present TCR beta chain was sequenced within a study of identifying expanded T cells in peripheral blood. The data were produced by immunoSEQ multiplex PCR, yet TCRdb's version contains in-frame clones alone and is incomplete. The sample carries about 110,000 clones, about 89% recorded once. Deletions cut 2 bases from V and 1 base from J, with 9 bases between. The CDR3 spans 14 residues. Germline CDR1 reads SEHNR; CDR2 reads FQNEAQ (reference sequence). Sequencing was performed on blood. This sequence originates from a person aged 18-70 years in good health. This chain links TRBV7-9 with TRBJ2-7, with a possible D match to TRBD2 (5 bases). For the CDR3, the DNA is TGTGCCAGCAGCTTAAGCGGCAGTTCCTACGAGCAGTACTTC. Translation gives CASSLSGSSYEQYF.